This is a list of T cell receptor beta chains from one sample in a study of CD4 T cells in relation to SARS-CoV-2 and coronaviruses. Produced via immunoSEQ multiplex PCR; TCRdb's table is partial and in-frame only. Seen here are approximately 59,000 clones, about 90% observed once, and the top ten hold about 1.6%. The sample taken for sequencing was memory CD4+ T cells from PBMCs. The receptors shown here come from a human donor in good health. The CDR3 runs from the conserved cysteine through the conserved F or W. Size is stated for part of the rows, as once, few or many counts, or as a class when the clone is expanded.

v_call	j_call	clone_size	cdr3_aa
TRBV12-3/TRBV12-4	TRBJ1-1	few	CATRGAAEAFF
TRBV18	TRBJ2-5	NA	CASSPIDSMGYQETQYF
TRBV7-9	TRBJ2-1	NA	CASSYGDFLEQFF
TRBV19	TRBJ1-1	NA	CASRNTGLNTEAFF
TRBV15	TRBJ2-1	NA	CATSKASGENEQFF
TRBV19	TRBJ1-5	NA	CASSIYSGLVQPQHF
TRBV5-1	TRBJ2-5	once	CASSWGPGQGEKETQYF
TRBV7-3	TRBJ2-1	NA	CASSLRGRVTRNEQFF
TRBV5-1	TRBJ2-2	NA	CASSLRGTEQTGELFF
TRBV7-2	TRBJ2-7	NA	CASSLAASGEQYF
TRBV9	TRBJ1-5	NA	CASSASTGNQPQHF
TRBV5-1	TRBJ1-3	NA	CASSLRQGIFGNTIYF
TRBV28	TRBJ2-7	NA	CAITGTNEQYF
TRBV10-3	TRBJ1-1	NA	CAISAREEGAFF
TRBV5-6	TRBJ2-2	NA	CASSPGTSGRARTGELFF
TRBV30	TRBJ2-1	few	CAGLTSGSTVEQFF
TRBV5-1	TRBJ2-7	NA	CASSVDRSYEQYF
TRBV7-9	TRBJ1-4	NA	CASSLAGAEKLFF
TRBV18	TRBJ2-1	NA	CASSSSGVSYNEQFF
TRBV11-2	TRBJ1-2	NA	CASSTQTDRGYGYTF
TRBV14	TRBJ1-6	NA	CASSLFRIGNSPLHF
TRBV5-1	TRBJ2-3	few	CASSLDRSTDTQYF
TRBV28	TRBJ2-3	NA	CASSSSGREDTQYF
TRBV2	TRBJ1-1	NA	CASSAGAGTEAFF
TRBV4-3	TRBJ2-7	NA	CASSPSVESSYEQYF
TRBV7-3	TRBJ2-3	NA	CASSPPQAGGVDTQYF
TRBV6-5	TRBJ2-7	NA	CASNFRDPSYEQYF
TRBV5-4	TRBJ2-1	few	CASSSAADSYNEQFF
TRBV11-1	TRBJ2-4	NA	CASSPSSGAKNIQYF
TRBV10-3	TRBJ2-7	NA	CAIRPGLAGYYEQYF
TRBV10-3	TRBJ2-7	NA	CAISENRPYEQYF
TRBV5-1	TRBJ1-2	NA	CASSLAGATGYTF
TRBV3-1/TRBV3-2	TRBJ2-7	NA	CASSPAGVGQYF
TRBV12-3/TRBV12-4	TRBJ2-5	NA	CASSWDSGETQYF
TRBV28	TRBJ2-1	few	CASSSENANEQFF
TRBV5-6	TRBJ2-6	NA	CASSRGGVSSGANVLTF
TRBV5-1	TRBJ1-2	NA	CASSLARDPVYGYTF
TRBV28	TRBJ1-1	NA	CASREADTEAFF